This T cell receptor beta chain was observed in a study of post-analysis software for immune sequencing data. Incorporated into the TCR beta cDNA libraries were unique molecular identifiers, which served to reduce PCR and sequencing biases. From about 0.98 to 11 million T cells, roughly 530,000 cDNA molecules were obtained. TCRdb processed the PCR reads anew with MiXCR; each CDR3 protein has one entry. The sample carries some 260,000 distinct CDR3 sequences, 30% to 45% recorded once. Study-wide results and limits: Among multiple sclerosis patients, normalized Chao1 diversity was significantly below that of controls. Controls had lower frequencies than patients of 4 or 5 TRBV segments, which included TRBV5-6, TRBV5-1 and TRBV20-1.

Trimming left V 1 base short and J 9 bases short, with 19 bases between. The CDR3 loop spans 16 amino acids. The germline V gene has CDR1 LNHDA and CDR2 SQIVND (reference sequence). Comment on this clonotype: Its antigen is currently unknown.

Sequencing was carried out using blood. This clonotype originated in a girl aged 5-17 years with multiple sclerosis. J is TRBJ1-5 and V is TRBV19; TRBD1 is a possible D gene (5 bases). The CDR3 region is CASSIGPTVSEGPQHF. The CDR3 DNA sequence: TGTGCCAGTAGTATAGGCCCGACAGTTTCGGAGGGGCCCCAGCATTTT.